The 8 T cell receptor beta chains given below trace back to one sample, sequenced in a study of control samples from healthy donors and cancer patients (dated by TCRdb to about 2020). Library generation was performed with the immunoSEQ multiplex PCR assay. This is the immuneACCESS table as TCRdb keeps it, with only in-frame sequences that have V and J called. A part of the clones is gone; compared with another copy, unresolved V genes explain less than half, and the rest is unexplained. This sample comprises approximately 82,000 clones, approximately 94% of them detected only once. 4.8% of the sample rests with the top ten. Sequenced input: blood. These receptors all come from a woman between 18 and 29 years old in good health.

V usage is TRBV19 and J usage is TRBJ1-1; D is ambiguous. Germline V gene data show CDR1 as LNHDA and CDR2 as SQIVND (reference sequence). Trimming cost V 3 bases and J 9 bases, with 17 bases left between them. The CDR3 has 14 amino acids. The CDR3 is CASSIQMDSEKAFF. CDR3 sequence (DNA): TGTGCCAGTAGTATTCAGATGGACTCTGAAAAAGCTTTCTTT.

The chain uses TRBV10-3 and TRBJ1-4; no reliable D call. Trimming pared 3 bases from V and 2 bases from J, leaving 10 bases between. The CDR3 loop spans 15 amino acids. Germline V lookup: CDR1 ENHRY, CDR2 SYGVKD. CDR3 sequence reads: CAISEGRGTNEKLFF. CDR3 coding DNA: TGTGCCATCAGTGAAGGCCGGGGTACTAATGAAAAACTGTTTTTT.

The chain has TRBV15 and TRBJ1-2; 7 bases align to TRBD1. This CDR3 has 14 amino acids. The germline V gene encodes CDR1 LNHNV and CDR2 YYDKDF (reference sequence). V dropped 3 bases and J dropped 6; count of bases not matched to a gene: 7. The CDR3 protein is CATSRILRGHGYTF. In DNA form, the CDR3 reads TGTGCCACCAGCAGGATCCTTAGGGGGCATGGCTACACCTTC.

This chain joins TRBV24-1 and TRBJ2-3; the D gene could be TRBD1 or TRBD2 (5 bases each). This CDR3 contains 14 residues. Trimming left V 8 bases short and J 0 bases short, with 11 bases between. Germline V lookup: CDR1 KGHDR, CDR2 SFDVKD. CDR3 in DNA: TGTGCCACCACCCCTCGGGGCAGCACAGATACGCAGTATTTT. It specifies CATTPRGSTDTQYF.

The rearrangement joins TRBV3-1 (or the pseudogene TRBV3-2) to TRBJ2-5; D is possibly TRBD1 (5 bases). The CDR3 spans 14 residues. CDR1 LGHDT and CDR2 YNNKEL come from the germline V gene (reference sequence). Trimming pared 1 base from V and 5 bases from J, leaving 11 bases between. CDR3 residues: CASSQGAGWETQYF. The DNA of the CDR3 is TGTGCCAGCAGCCAAGGGGCAGGGTGGGAGACCCAGTACTTC.

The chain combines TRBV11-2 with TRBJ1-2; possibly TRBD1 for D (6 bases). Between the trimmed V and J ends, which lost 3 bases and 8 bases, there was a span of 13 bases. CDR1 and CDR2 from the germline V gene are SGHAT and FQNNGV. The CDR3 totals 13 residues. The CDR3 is CASSLWGAQGYTF. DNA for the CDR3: TGTGCCAGCAGCTTGTGGGGGGCGCAAGGCTACACCTTC.

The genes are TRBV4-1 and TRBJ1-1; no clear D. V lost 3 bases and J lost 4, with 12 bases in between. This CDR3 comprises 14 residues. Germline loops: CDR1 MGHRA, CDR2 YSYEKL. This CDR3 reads CASSQPRGFTEAFF. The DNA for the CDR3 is TGCGCCAGCAGCCAGCCTCGAGGGTTCACTGAAGCTTTCTTT.

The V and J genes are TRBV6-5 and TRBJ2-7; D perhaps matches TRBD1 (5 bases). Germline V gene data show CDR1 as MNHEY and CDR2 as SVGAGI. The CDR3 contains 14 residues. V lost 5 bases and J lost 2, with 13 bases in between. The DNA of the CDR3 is TGTGCCAGCAGTCTAGGGGTACTCACCTACGAGCAGTACTTC. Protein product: CASSLGVLTYEQYF.